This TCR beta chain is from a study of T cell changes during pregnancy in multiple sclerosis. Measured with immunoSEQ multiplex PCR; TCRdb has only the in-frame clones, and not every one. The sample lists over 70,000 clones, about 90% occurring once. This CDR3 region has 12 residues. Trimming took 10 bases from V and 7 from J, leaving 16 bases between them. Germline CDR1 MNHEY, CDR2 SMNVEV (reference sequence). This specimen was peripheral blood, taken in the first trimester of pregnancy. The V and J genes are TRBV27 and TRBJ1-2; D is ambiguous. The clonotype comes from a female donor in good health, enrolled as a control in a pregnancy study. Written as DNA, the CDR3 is TGTGCCACCGCAGCCCGGGGTAGTGGCTACACCTTC. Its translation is CATAARGSGYTF.